The text below deals with one TCR beta chain. There is no known antigen for this receptor. The junction shows a germline mismatch at one end, possibly a read error. This record belongs to a study of cytomegalovirus exposure and HLA in healthy donors (dated by TCRdb to the late 2010s). About the full investigation: An earlier analysis of some 500 of the donors reported about 250 Gb of sequence data and 117 million unique TCR beta sequences from about 200 million T cells. Approximately 310 gigabases of sequencing data and tens of millions of unique TCR sequences were included in an early release covering around 600 HLA-typed donors. The genetic ancestry cluster associated with self-reported Caucasian donors included around four fifths of the roughly 380 genotyped donors. The study was designed to test whether signatures of past pathogen exposure could be identified by cataloging public T cell receptors. The T cell repertoires of several hundred subjects were profiled by immunosequencing and related to cytomegalovirus serostatus. A separate validation cohort of about 110 different subjects was used in addition to the roughly 700-subject first cohort. The study combined high-throughput TCR immunosequencing, statistical association of individual TCRs with disease status, and machine learning to predict cytomegalovirus infection status. A later analysis re-examined previously published TCR beta repertoires from 600 to 700 donors and added high-resolution HLA genotyping to investigate patterns of TCR occurrence. Rather than drawing on any new phenotypic data, the later analysis identified candidate immune exposures from TCR beta sequences and the way those sequences occurred across donors. An earlier analysis of approximately 640 of the donors applied high-throughput TCR beta sequencing to assess whether each TCR beta V gene segment acted as functional or pseudogenic. Donor age, sex, ethnicity and CMV serostatus were compiled alongside the repertoire data. A later genetic analysis used genome-wide SNP genotypes for about 65% of the roughly 700 donors, treating that subset as a discovery cohort. Every repertoire in the discovery cohort had been generated on one and the same sequencing platform. HLA typing included class I and class II loci at four-digit resolution. Typing coverage differed by locus: A, B, C, DRB1 and DQB1 were typed in roughly 629-630 donors, DQA1 in 500 to 550, DPA1 in some 610, and DPB1 in around 440. About five DR-DQ haplotypes were treated as single units for association and clustering because of strong linkage in the cohort. On average, 235,054 unique TCR beta nucleotide sequences were sequenced per donor among about 400 genotyped donors of the cohort, with 15% to 20% of those sequences being non-productive. Overall study results and their limits: A later analysis found that TCR association rates varied across HLA loci, with DRB1 alleles showing the most associated TCRs and HLA-C alleles the fewest. A cluster of highly shared sequence variants was judged likely to represent a technical artifact of the sequencing pipeline. A later analysis associated 15,000 to 20,000 TCR beta sequences with specific HLA alleles at a false discovery rate of 0.05. When HLA alleles, especially DR and DQ, strongly co-occurred, attributing TCR associations to individual alleles was difficult. Across donors, most TCR sequences were observed very rarely, whereas some public TCRs were present in many individuals. In both the original and validation cohorts, the classifier was reported to diagnose cytomegalovirus status with high specificity and sensitivity. A further reported finding was that TCR beta sequences accurately predicted the HLA-A and HLA-B alleles for most subjects in the first cohort. Some IMGT-functional V segments, including TRBV6-2 and TRBV6-3, could not be distinguished by the 87-base-pair reads and were therefore excluded. Linkage disequilibrium might explain the correlated functional status among segregating V segments, but an unknown experimental factor could not be ruled out. Compared with equally common non-associated chains, HLA-associated TCR beta chains in a later analysis were more clonally expanded and had lower generation probabilities. HLA typing was unavailable for some donors at each locus, so association tests used only the typed subset. CMV serostatus was the only immune exposure information available for the cohort. A later genetic analysis associated a missense DCLRE1C variant with V-gene and J-gene trimming of TCR beta chains, and an independent cohort replicated the association. In a later analysis, several top co-occurrence clusters were reported to appear linked to parvovirus B19, influenza, CMV and Epstein-Barr virus. Three of the identified cytomegalovirus-associated TCR beta chains were confirmed in vitro to be specific for cytomegalovirus antigens. In a later analysis, most CMV-associated TCR beta chains were found to appear HLA-restricted, with HLA associations seemingly driven largely by CMV exposure. In an earlier analysis of 450 to 750 of the donors, most TCR beta V segments appeared in productive rearrangements about 87% or about 30% of the time, broadly matching IMGT annotations. Because counts were too low, about 17 rarely observed V segments, including chromosome 9 orphons, were excluded from the earlier analysis of 587 of the donors. Compared with the approximately 670-donor mean, donors in an Asian-associated ancestry cluster had fewer N-insertions in productive TCRs, according to a later genetic analysis. The presence/absence analyses assumed that sequencing depth was roughly uniform across donors, and that assumption may not be true. In this cohort, only TCR beta chains were sequenced, and detectable features were limited by the absence of alpha or paired-chain data. The authors suggested that the approach could potentially be extended to other disease states and immunological phenotypes. In the study, some 160 TCR beta chains were listed as associated with cytomegalovirus.

The germline V gene specifies KGHSH as CDR1 and LQKENI as CDR2. The CDR3 goes from the cysteine to the phenylalanine over 16 residues. Of all the DNA, just the CDR3 is kept, 48 bases in frame from base 1. In total, roughly 710 healthy bone marrow donors made up the cohort. Cohort members were all nominally healthy when sampled, although unrecorded immune exposures were likely present. The donor tested CMV seropositive, placing the donor among the 289 seropositive members of the cohort. Every donor gave a peripheral blood sample, and the peripheral blood mononuclear cells from that sample were used for TCR beta sequencing. Genomic DNA was extracted from the blood cell samples with the Qiagen DNeasy Blood Extraction Kit. The library relied on the immunoSEQ multiplex PCR assay. A mixture of 60 forward primers for TCR Vbeta segments and 13 reverse primers for TCR Jbeta segments was used in the multiplex PCR. The CDR3 region of rearranged TCR beta genes was amplified from genomic DNA with a multiplex PCR assay. The Illumina HiSeq System was used to sequence the amplified TCR beta libraries as 87-base-pair reads. The paper's data handling went like this. A later analysis counted some 80 million unique TCR beta chains across the 650 to 800 repertoires, and some 12 million of these chains were shared by at least two donors. To remove PCR and sequencing errors, raw reads were error-corrected and collapsed into unique sequences using a nearest-neighbor algorithm that merged closely related sequences. To assign V, D and J gene segments, CDR3 sequences were aligned to IMGT reference sequences. Each retained sequence needed at least a six-nucleotide match to both a V gene segment and a J gene segment. Rearrangements were called productive when the CDR3 lacked stop codons and stayed in frame with V and J; all others were non-productive. Following IMGT convention, CDR3 was defined as the stretch from the second conserved V-encoded cysteine up to the conserved J-encoded phenylalanine. The earlier analysis of more than 450 of the donors excluded sequences that lacked an unambiguous match to a single V gene segment. In an earlier analysis of roughly 600 of the donors, a V segment was called functional when productive rearrangements were above 56.7%, and segregating when the standard deviation between donors exceeded 5%. To diagnose cytomegalovirus status from the catalog of TCR beta chain sequences, a statistical classification framework was built. V and J gene assignment, in a later analysis, came from comparing TCR nucleotide sequences with IMGT/GENE-DB human TR gene sequences. The TCRdist pipeline was used in a later analysis to assign CDR3 sequences and most-parsimonious VDJ recombination scenarios. A later analysis defined each TCR beta chain by its CDR3 amino acid sequence plus V-gene family, and excluded reads lacking a unique V-gene family. To address suspected cross-contamination and a sequencing artifact, a later analysis removed approximately 600 highly shared, low-generation-probability nucleotide sequences. In a later analysis, a clonal expansion index for each public chain was calculated from normalized within-repertoire ranks of inferred template counts. Generation probabilities in a later analysis came from a VDJ recombination model fitted to out-of-frame rearrangements, and those results were checked against IGoR. A later analysis scored TCR-TCR, TCR-HLA and TCR-CMV co-occurrence with hypergeometric tests, applying a repertoire-size bias correction to TCR pairs. False discovery rates were estimated in a later analysis by permuting HLA or CMV assignments 20 times. A later analysis grouped co-occurring TCRs with DBSCAN, adding TCRdist sequence similarity when clustering within HLA-allele-positive subsets. Co-occurrence clustering excluded repertoires with fewer than 30,000 or more than 120,000 public chains, plus five with anomalous nucleotide sharing. The table was pulled from immuneACCESS by TCRdb, which kept in-frame rearrangements only. Such tables lose some clones; where checked, under half of the loss comes from unresolved V genes, and the rest has no known cause. D and trimming were read from the DNA, whereas the V and J calls and clone size are those reported in that table. This sample's clone table shows about 52,000 clones. About 12% of the sample is held by the ten biggest clonotypes.

In this chain, TRBV18 is recombined with TRBJ1-1; the D gene is possibly TRBD1, with 6 bases matching. Sequencing input: PBMCs. This TCR came from an older woman in good health and CMV-seropositive. The DNA reads as follows: TGTGCCAGCTCATCACCCCTCGGACAGATGAACACTGAAGCTTTCTTT. Its coded protein is CASSSPLGQMNTEAFF. Beyond the CDR3, the reference TRBV18 and TRBJ1-1 genes provide the residues; the full variable domain reads: NAGVMQNPRHLVRRRGQEARLRCSPMKGHSHVYWYRQLPEEGLKFMVYLQKENIIDESGMPKERFSAEFPKEGPSILRIQQVVRGDSAAYFCASSSPLGQMNTEAFFGQGTRLTVV.